What follows are 22 T cell receptor beta chains derived from one specimen sequenced in a study of tumor-infiltrating lymphocytes in primary liver carcinoma. The source material, about 18-31 mg of unsorted bulk tissue, was used to co-extract RNA and DNA. Starting from 500 ng of total RNA, TCR beta cDNA was produced with a primer in the constant region. It was through three nested multiplex PCR rounds of slightly modified ARM-PCR that TCR beta libraries arose. Rounds one and two of PCR, each of approximately 11 cycles, were primed with TRBV1-TRBV30 forward primers and a C-beta reverse primer. From the multiplex PCR reads, TCRdb called clonotypes with MiXCR, one entry per CDR3 protein. The table records around 78,000 distinct CDR3 sequences, about two thirds of them present only once. Sequencing was done on a sample of liver tumor tissue from sampling region 4. Subset described: tumor region T4, right-lateral pole. The receptors were sampled from an older woman with primary liver carcinoma and hepatitis B virus infection.

This clonotype appeared a single time. At one boundary the junction diverges from the germline segment, which might be a read error. The rearrangement uses TRBV11-2 and TRBJ1-1, with a possible D match to TRBD1 (5 bases). The CDR3 sequence is 12 residues long. Germline V gene lookup returns CDR1 SGHAT and CDR2 FQNNGV. The CDR3 nucleotides read TGTGTCAGCAGCCCTAAACAGGCTGAAGCTTCCTTT. This sequence encodes CVSSPKQAEASF. The whole variable domain, remainder taken from reference TRBV11-2 and TRBJ1-1, is EAGVAQSPRYKIIEKRQSVAFWCNPISGHATLYWYQQILGQGPKLLIQFQNNGVVDDSQLPKDRFSAERLKGVDSTLKIQPAKLEDSAVYLCVSSPKQAEASFGQGTRLTVV.

Remarks on this clonotype: A read error may explain this, as a much larger clone is one base away. The chain recombines TRBV7-9 with TRBJ2-1; TRBD2 matches at 13 bases. Germline CDR1 reads SEHNR; CDR2 reads FQNEAQ (reference sequence). Unmatched junction bases numbered 10, after V lost 5 bases and J lost 12 bases. This CDR3 region has 15 residues. CDR3 nucleotide sequence: TGTGCCAGCAGCCACACTAGCGGGAGGGCCGATGTGCAGTTCTTC. Translated, it gives CASSHTSGRADVQFF.

The chain carries TRBV19 and TRBJ2-5; the D gene is possibly TRBD2 (6 bases). Germline V gene data show CDR1 as LNHDA and CDR2 as SQIVND (reference sequence). The CDR3 totals 17 residues. V was trimmed by 4 bases and J by 0 bases, leaving 18 bases between them. The chain's CDR3 is CASSTAPGLVDQETQYF. The CDR3 DNA follows: TGTGCCAGTAGTACGGCTCCGGGACTCGTCGACCAAGAGACCCAGTACTTC.

Of note for this clonotype: The junction and the germline gene differ at one end; a read error may be behind it. The chain joins TRBV11-2 to TRBJ2-7; the D gene is possibly TRBD2 (5 bases). Germline V CDR1 and CDR2: SGHAT, FQNNGV. The CDR3 covers 12 residues. The chain's CDR3 is CTSGGIHYEQYF. Here the CDR3 DNA reads TGTACCAGCGGTGGAATCCATTACGAGCAGTACTTC.

This clonotype was detected ten times or more. The chain couples TRBV6-1 to TRBJ2-7; the D is unclear. Trimming pared 1 base from V and 2 bases from J, leaving 9 bases between. The CDR3 totals 14 residues. Germline CDR1 reads MNHNS; CDR2 reads SASEGT. The CDR3 region has the DNA TGTGCCAGCAGTGAAGAGGCAGGTCCCTACGAGCAGTACTTC. Amino acids: CASSEEAGPYEQYF.

A word on this clonotype: A read error is likely, as this CDR3 ends without the conserved phenylalanine or tryptophan. The J gene is TRBJ2-1, the V gene TRBV11-1; D unresolved. Germline CDR1 SGHAT, CDR2 FQDESV (reference sequence). The CDR3 runs to 14 residues. Trimming removed 8 bases at V and 7 bases at J, with 18 bases between. The CDR3 sequence: CASGLSAEANEQFI. The CDR3 coding sequence is TGTGCCAGCGGCCTATCGGCGGAAGCGAATGAGCAGTTCATC.

This clonotype was observed many times. The chain couples TRBV28 to TRBJ2-7, with 10 bases aligning to TRBD2. After removal of 6 bases from V and 2 bases from J, the junction contained 4 bases not matched to a gene. This CDR3 spans 14 amino acids. Germline CDR1 MDHEN, CDR2 SYDVKM. This chain's CDR3 is CASRTSGRAYEQYF. The CDR3 DNA is TGTGCCAGCAGGACAAGCGGGAGGGCCTACGAGCAGTACTTC.

Of note for this clonotype: At one end, the junction sequence differs from germline, possibly due to a read error. This sequence joins TRBV11-3 and TRBJ2-1; TRBD2 matches at 15 bases. This CDR3 contains 19 residues. Germline V gene lookup returns CDR1 SGHNT and CDR2 YENEEA. The CDR3 DNA reads as TGTGTCATCAGCGCCGGACAGGGGGGACTAGCGGGAGGATTCAATGAGCAGTTCTTT. This codes for CVISAGQGGLAGGFNEQFF. Combining the CDR3 with reference TRBV11-3 and TRBJ2-1 gives the whole variable domain EAGVVQSPRYKIIEKKQPVAFWCNPISGHNTLYWYLQNLGQGPELLIRYENEEAVDDSQLPKDRFSAERLKGVDSTLKIQPAELGDSAVYLCVISAGQGGLAGGFNEQFFGPGTRLTVL.

CDR3 DNA sequence: TGCGCCAGCAGTCAGGACACAGCAGGGGGCGGAACCGGGGAGCTGTTTTTT. It translates to CASSQDTAGGGTGELFF. The chain joins TRBV4-1 to TRBJ2-2; 8 bases agree with TRBD1. The length of the CDR3 is 17 residues. With 6 bases clipped from V and 5 bases from J, the junction kept 14 bases outside the gene matches. The germline V gene encodes CDR1 MGHRA and CDR2 YSYEKL.

This clonotype was recorded only once. Sequence at one end of the junction differs from germline and may be a read error. The V call is TRBV29-1, the J call TRBJ2-5; maybe TRBD2 (6 bases). CDR3 size: 13 residues. Germline V gene lookup returns CDR1 SQVTM and CDR2 ANQGSEA. The CDR3 protein is CNVESCGGETQYF. CDR3 coding DNA: TGCAACGTTGAAAGCTGTGGGGGGGAGACCCAGTACTTC.

This clonotype was counted a single time. At one boundary the junction diverges from the germline segment, which might be a read error. CDR3 residues: CASRLGRLAGNTGELFF. The CDR3 region has the DNA TGTGCAAGCAGATTAGGTAGGCTAGCGGGAAACACTGGGGAGCTGTTTTTT. The rearrangement links TRBV11-3 to TRBJ2-2, with 9 bases aligning to TRBD2. This CDR3 is 17 amino acids long. Germline CDR1 and CDR2: SGHNT and YENEEA.

V gene TRBV11-1 combines with J gene TRBJ2-7; 8 bases are shared with TRBD2. Trimming at V came to 5 bases and at J to 6 bases, leaving 9 bases not matched to a gene. This CDR3 region has 14 residues. The germline V gene has CDR1 SGHAT and CDR2 FQDESV (reference sequence). The DNA for the CDR3 is TGTGCCAGCAGCCCCGGTAGCGGGAACTGCGAGCAGTACTTC. Translated: CASSPGSGNCEQYF. Variable domain in full (rest from reference TRBV11-1 and TRBJ2-7): EAEVAQSPRYKITEKSQAVAFWCDPISGHATLYWYRQILGQGPELLVQFQDESVVDDSQLPKDRFSAERLKGVDSTLKIQPAELGDSAMYLCASSPGSGNCEQYFGPGTRLTVT.

The J gene is TRBJ2-2, the V gene TRBV28; maybe TRBD2 (6 bases). CDR1 is MDHEN and CDR2 is SYDVKM in the germline V gene. This CDR3 region has 14 residues. The CDR3 sequence: CASGETINTGELFF. The CDR3, as DNA: TGTGCTAGCGGCGAGACTATCAACACCGGGGAGCTGTTTTTT.

The J gene is TRBJ2-6, the V gene TRBV12-3 or TRBV12-4, with D possibly TRBD2 on 6 matching bases. V gave up 0 bases and J gave up 6 bases, with 12 bases separating them. The CDR3 is made up of 16 amino acids. The CDR3, as DNA: TGTGCCAGCAGTTTAGCGAGAGGGACTGAGGCCAACGTCCTGACTTTC. Amino acid sequence: CASSLARGTEANVLTF.

For this clonotype: At one end, the junction sequence differs from germline, possibly due to a read error. The chain employs TRBV10-2 and TRBJ2-7, with a weak D call TRBD2 (6 bases). CDR3 length equals 15 residues. Germline loops: CDR1 WSHSY, CDR2 SAAADI. The CDR3 DNA sequence: TGCTCCAGCAGTGAGCTGGGCGGGATGGTCTATGAGCCGTACTTC. The encoded protein is CSSSELGGMVYEPYF.

Of note for this clonotype: Sequence at one end of the junction differs from germline and may be a read error. The rearrangement joins TRBV6-5 to TRBJ1-6; a possible D gene is TRBD1 (6 bases). The CDR3 is 19 residues long. The germline V gene encodes CDR1 MNHEY and CDR2 SVGAGI. CDR3 loop: CASSYTRPQGTSYNLPLHF. DNA of the CDR3: TGTGCCAGCAGTTACACTCGGCCCCAGGGGACCTCCTATAATTTACCCCTCCACTTT.

Turning to this clonotype: One end of the junction is discordant with germline, which a read error may explain. The J gene is TRBJ2-3, the V gene TRBV29-1, with 7 bases lining up with TRBD2. CDR3 length: 15 amino acids. Germline V lookup: CDR1 SQVTM, CDR2 ANQGSEA. The CDR3 bases are TGCAGCGTTGAAAGCCAGCGGGGCTCCACAGATACGCAGTGTTTT. Translation: CSVESQRGSTDTQCF.

This clonotype was counted between two and nine times. A read error may be the cause here, since a much bigger clone is one base away. The V gene is TRBV14, the J gene TRBJ2-7; D not resolved. CDR3 size: 13 residues. CDR1 is SGHDN, CDR2 FVKESK, per germline. In DNA, the CDR3 is TGTGCCAACAGCCCTTACAGAACCTACGAGCAGTACTTC. It is translated as CANSPYRTYEQYF.

Only a few counts were recorded for this clonotype. One junction end disagrees with the germline gene, perhaps due to a read error. V usage is TRBV11-2 and J usage is TRBJ1-6; D unclear. CDR3 length: 16 amino acids. Germline CDR1 and CDR2: SGHAT and FQNNGV. In DNA form, the CDR3 reads TGTGCCAGCAACTTAGATCCTCGGTTTCCCAATTCACCCCTCCACTTT. It specifies CASNLDPRFPNSPLHF.

On this clonotype: Here the CDR3 omits its conserved ending phenylalanine or tryptophan, so a read error is the likely source. The DNA is left out, because the CDR3 cannot be placed on it with certainty; the CDR3 is given as TCRdb lists it. The chain is built from TRBV12-3 or TRBV12-4 and TRBJ2-1; the D segment call TRBD2 is taken from the table without a DNA check. The CDR3 length is 14 residues, termini included. The CDR3 here is CASGGSGSYNEQFI.

V gene TRBV18 combines with J gene TRBJ2-4; D possibly corresponds to TRBD1 (5 bases). Germline V gene data show CDR1 as KGHSH and CDR2 as LQKENI. The CDR3 is 13 amino acids. V lost 3 bases and J lost 7, with 10 bases in between. The CDR3 loop is CASSPTWGNIQYF. The CDR3 region has the DNA TGTGCCAGCTCACCTACTTGGGGCAACATTCAGTACTTC.

In the case of this clonotype: Being one base from a much bigger clone, this may be a read error. The V call is TRBV28, the J call TRBJ2-7, with TRBD2 matching over 9 bases. Per the germline V gene, CDR1 is MDHEN and CDR2 is SYDVKM. V lost 6 bases, J lost 9 bases, and 15 bases stayed unmatched. This CDR3 spans 15 amino acids. CDR3 region: CASSLSEAGGSRQYF. Here the CDR3 DNA reads TGTGCCAGCAGCCTCTCGGAAGCGGGAGGTAGTAGGCAGTACTTC.